The 25 T cell receptor beta chains below were found in one sample sequenced in a study of blood T cell repertoires in COVID-19. Clones were read by immunoSEQ multiplex PCR, and TCRdb kept only the in-frame ones, dropping some. The sample has about 190,000 clones, about 83% seen once. Sequencing was done on a sample of PBMCs or T cells enriched from blood (not recorded which). All receptors come from a man aged 40-55 years with acute COVID-19.

V usage is TRBV5-5 and J usage is TRBJ2-7; 7 nucleotides line up with TRBD1. The length of the CDR3 is 12 residues. Unmatched junction bases numbered 4, after V lost 4 bases and J lost 6 bases. Germline V gives CDR1 SGHKS, CDR2 YYEKEE (reference sequence). The CDR3 nucleotides are TGTGCCAGCAGCCGTACAGGGGCCGAGCAGTACTTC. Its translation: CASSRTGAEQYF.

This clone was seen a few times. The genes are TRBV19 and TRBJ1-4; the match to TRBD1 covers 9 bases. The CDR3 is made up of 15 amino acids. V was pared by 3 bases and J by 8 bases, with 7 bases of the junction left unmatched. Germline CDR1 and CDR2: LNHDA and SQIVND (reference sequence). CDR3 sequence: CASSIGDRDGEKLFF. The CDR3 nucleotides read TGTGCCAGTAGTATCGGGGACAGGGACGGCGAAAAACTGTTTTTT. Full variable domain (outside the CDR3, taken from reference TRBV19 and TRBJ1-4): DGGITQSPKYLFRKEGQNVTLSCEQNLNHDAMYWYRQDPGQGLRLIYYSQIVNDFQKGDIAEGYSVSREKKESFPLTVTSAQKNPTAFYLCASSIGDRDGEKLFFGSGTQLSVL.

The V and J genes are TRBV18 and TRBJ1-5; D unclear. From germline, CDR1 is KGHSH and CDR2 LQKENI. Trimming cost V 6 bases and J 5 bases, with 11 bases left between them. The CDR3 runs to 13 residues. The CDR3 loop reads CASSPRRDQPQHF. CDR3 in DNA: TGTGCCAGCTCGCCCCGAAGAGATCAGCCCCAGCATTTT.

This clone is a singleton in its sample. The chain combines TRBV9 with TRBJ2-3, with TRBD2 matching 8 bases. The CDR3 spans 15 residues. V was clipped by 2 bases and J by 0 bases; unmatched bases: 2. Germline CDR1 is SGDLS and CDR2 is YYNGEE. For the CDR3, the DNA is TGTGCCAGCAGCGTCCCTAGCGGGAGCACAGATACGCAGTATTTT. It is translated as CASSVPSGSTDTQYF.

This clone was seen a few times. This chain links TRBV10-3 with TRBJ2-3; D unresolved. The V gene's germline CDR1 is ENHRY and CDR2 SYGVKD. Trimming shortened V by 10 bases and J by 3 bases, and 8 bases separated the two germline ends. CDR3 size: 11 residues. The CDR3 spells CARAETDTQYF. The DNA of the CDR3 is TGTGCCAGGGCAGAGACAGATACGCAGTATTTT.

Only one count was recorded for this clone. The rearrangement uses TRBV11-3 and TRBJ2-1; the D is unclear. CDR1 SGHNT and CDR2 YENEEA come from the germline V gene. CDR3 length equals 13 residues. Deletions cut 1 base from V and 8 bases from J, with 9 bases between. CDR3 sequence: CASSLVPLDEQFF. DNA for the CDR3: TGTGCCAGCAGCTTAGTACCCCTAGATGAGCAGTTCTTC.

This rearrangement joins TRBV5-1 to TRBJ1-1; TRBD1 is a possible D gene (5 bases). Trimming pared 4 bases from V and 1 base from J, leaving 11 bases between. Germline CDR1 and CDR2: SGHRS and YFSETQ. CDR3 length: 14 residues. CDR3 region: CASSAGRGNTEAFF. The CDR3 DNA is TGCGCCAGCAGCGCGGGACGGGGGAACACTGAAGCTTTCTTT.

This clone was detected a few times. This rearrangement joins TRBV2 to TRBJ2-7; 8 bases line up with TRBD2. V lost 11 bases to trimming and J lost 7 bases; unmatched junction nucleotides: 22. The CDR3 consists of 16 residues. The V gene's germline CDR1 is SNHLY and CDR2 FYNNEI. The CDR3 loop reads CAGAPEGRSGSKEQYF. CDR3 DNA: TGTGCCGGAGCCCCGGAAGGGAGAAGCGGGAGTAAGGAGCAGTACTTC.

Note on this clone: The identical CDR3 is also encoded by other nucleotide sequences in the sample. This chain connects TRBV9 to TRBJ1-1; D possibly corresponds to TRBD1 (6 bases). Germline CDR1 SGDLS, CDR2 YYNGEE. Trimming took off 3 bases at V and 3 bases at J, with 9 bases between the two ends. This CDR3 has 13 residues. The CDR3 loop is CASSADSYTEAFF. CDR3 nucleotide sequence: TGTGCCAGCAGCGCGGACAGCTACACTGAAGCTTTCTTT.

CDR3 residues: CASSQGRTGGRNTIYF. The CDR3 DNA reads TGCGCCAGCAGCCAAGGGAGGACAGGGGGACGAAACACCATATATTTT. The rearrangement links TRBV4-1 to TRBJ1-3; TRBD1 matches at 10 bases. V lost 1 base to trimming and J lost 5 bases; unmatched junction nucleotides: 5. Per germline, CDR1 MGHRA and CDR2 YSYEKL. The CDR3 has 16 amino acids.

V is TRBV7-9 and J is TRBJ1-1, with D possibly being TRBD1 (5 bases). The V end was cut by 6 bases, the J end by 1 base, with 21 bases between. The CDR3 has 17 residues. Germline V gene lookup returns CDR1 SEHNR and CDR2 FQNEAQ (reference sequence). The CDR3: CASSPAGLASGNTEAFF. The CDR3 DNA reads as TGTGCCAGCAGTCCTGCGGGACTTGCCAGCGGGAACACTGAAGCTTTCTTT.

This clone was seen a handful of times. V gene TRBV5-4 combines with J gene TRBJ2-3, with D perhaps TRBD2 (7 bases). The ends were cut back, 4 bases at V and 3 bases at J, with 12 bases in the middle. The CDR3 length is 14 residues. Germline assignment: CDR1 SGHNT and CDR2 YYREEE (reference sequence). CDR3 in amino acids: CASSGGGGTDTQYF. As DNA, the CDR3 is TGTGCCAGCAGCGGGGGAGGGGGGACAGATACGCAGTATTTT.

This clone was seen more than once but under ten times. The chain combines TRBV5-6 with TRBJ2-1, with 12 positions matching TRBD2. The germline V gene has CDR1 SGHDT and CDR2 YYEEEE. CDR3 length: 16 amino acids. The junction had 6 bases not matched to a gene; V was cut back by 4 bases and J by 4 bases. DNA of the CDR3: TGTGCCAGCAGCGGTGCTAGCGGGGGGGGTTACAATGAGCAGTTCTTC. Translation gives CASSGASGGGYNEQFF.

The sample holds a few counts of this clone. The chain has TRBV29-1 and TRBJ1-5; D gene uncertain. This CDR3 contains 13 residues. V was clipped by 6 bases and J by 0 bases, with 9 bases between them. The V gene's germline CDR1 is SQVTM and CDR2 ANQGSEA. The CDR3 DNA reads TGCAGCGTAAAAGCAAATAGCAATCAGCCCCAGCATTTT. It is translated as CSVKANSNQPQHF.

In the case of this clone: Germline and junction disagree at one end, which may indicate a read error. The chain combines TRBV6-1 with TRBJ1-6; unclear D gene. The CDR3 extends over 15 amino acids. Germline values: CDR1 MNHNS, CDR2 SASEGT. CDR3 loop: CASSEAGGYNSPLHF. The DNA of the CDR3 is TGTGCCAGCAGTGAAGCCGGAGGGTATAACTCACCCCTCCACTTT.

This clone has just one count. The chain links TRBV7-9 to TRBJ2-3; a possible D gene is TRBD2 (5 bases). The CDR3 has 15 amino acids. Germline CDR1 SEHNR, CDR2 FQNEAQ (reference sequence). The ends were cut back, 5 bases at V and 1 base at J, with 13 bases in the middle. This CDR3 reads CASSESGGRTDTQYF. DNA of the CDR3: TGTGCCAGCAGCGAGAGCGGAGGTCGCACAGATACGCAGTATTTT. The complete variable domain, with remaining parts taken from reference TRBV7-9 and TRBJ2-3, reads DTGVSQNPRHKITKRGQNVTFRCDPISEHNRLYWYRQTLGQGPEFLTYFQNEAQLEKSRLLSDRFSAERPKGSFSTLEIQRTEQGDSAMYLCASSESGGRTDTQYFGPGTRLTVL.

This rearrangement joins TRBV12-3 or TRBV12-4 to TRBJ1-1, with D unclear. Deletions cut 4 bases from V and 1 base from J, with 7 bases between. CDR3 length: 13 amino acids. CDR3 region: CASSYQRNTEAFF. CDR3 in DNA: TGTGCCAGCAGTTATCAGCGGAACACTGAAGCTTTCTTT.

This clone was picked up many times. The chain has TRBV5-4 and TRBJ2-7; no clear D. V dropped 9 bases and J dropped 3 bases, with 19 bases sitting between them. The CDR3 extends over 14 amino acids. The germline CDR1 and CDR2 sequences are SGHNT and YYREEE (reference sequence). The CDR3 sequence is CANDTRRMNYEQYF. CDR3 DNA: TGTGCCAACGACACTCGCAGGATGAACTACGAGCAGTACTTC.

V gene TRBV7-3 combines with J gene TRBJ2-3, with TRBD2 as a possible D gene (7 bases). Between the trimmed V and J ends, which lost 2 bases and 8 bases, there was a span of 17 bases. From germline, CDR1 is SGHTA and CDR2 FQGTGA. CDR3 length equals 15 residues. The CDR3 region is CASSLSAGEGGTQYF. The CDR3, as DNA: TGTGCCAGCAGCTTATCGGCGGGAGAAGGGGGTACGCAGTATTTT.

The rearrangement uses TRBV15 and TRBJ2-5; 8 nucleotides line up with TRBD2. From germline, CDR1 is LNHNV and CDR2 YYDKDF (reference sequence). The V segment lost 3 bases and the J segment 3 bases; nucleotides outside the gene matches: 9. CDR3 length: 16 residues. CDR3 nucleotides: TGTGCCACCAGCAGCGGACTAGCTCGCGGAAAAGAGACCCAGTACTTC. Its translation: CATSSGLARGKETQYF.

The chain is built from TRBV3-1 (or the pseudogene TRBV3-2) and TRBJ1-2; D is ambiguous. The CDR3 is 14 amino acids. Germline V gene lookup returns CDR1 LGHDT and CDR2 YNNKEL (reference sequence). The V and J ends lost 1 base and 5 bases respectively, with 11 bases between them. CDR3: CASSQGVPGYGYTF. The CDR3 DNA sequence: TGTGCCAGCAGCCAAGGGGTCCCGGGGTATGGCTACACCTTC.

The CDR3 sequence: CASSSPQQGNYGYTF. The CDR3 region has the DNA TGTGCCAGCAGTTCACCTCAACAGGGTAACTATGGCTACACCTTC. The gene calls are TRBV28 and TRBJ1-2; D is perhaps TRBD1 (6 bases). Deletions cut 4 bases from V and 1 base from J, with 13 bases between. Germline-derived CDR1 and CDR2 are MDHEN and SYDVKM. The CDR3 has 15 amino acids.

The gene calls are TRBV3-1 (or the pseudogene TRBV3-2) and TRBJ1-4, with a tentative D call TRBD1 (6 bases). V lost 5 bases to trimming and J lost 2 bases, with 15 bases between them. Germline V gene sequence: CDR1 LGHDT, CDR2 YNNKEL (reference sequence). This CDR3 region has 16 residues. CDR3 protein: CASSWGLRGTNEKLFF. The DNA for the CDR3 is TGTGCCAGCAGCTGGGGTTTAAGGGGGACTAATGAAAAACTGTTTTTT.

This sequence joins TRBV30 and TRBJ2-7; 13 nucleotides agree with TRBD2. From germline, CDR1 is GTSNPN and CDR2 SVGIG (reference sequence). The CDR3 is 15 amino acids. Trimming removed 1 base from V and 2 bases from J; junction bases left unmatched: 2. The CDR3: CAWSEGLAGAYEQYF. Written as DNA, the CDR3 is TGTGCCTGGAGTGAAGGACTAGCGGGGGCCTACGAGCAGTACTTC.

This sequence joins TRBV7-9 and TRBJ1-2; 7 nucleotides line up with TRBD1. The germline gives CDR1 SEHNR, CDR2 FQNEAQ (reference sequence). V shed 5 bases and J 8 bases; nucleotides not matched to a gene: 8. The CDR3 is 13 amino acids. The CDR3 DNA reads TGTGCCAGCAGCGCACAGGGGCCCGAAGGCTACACCTTC. Translating gives CASSAQGPEGYTF.